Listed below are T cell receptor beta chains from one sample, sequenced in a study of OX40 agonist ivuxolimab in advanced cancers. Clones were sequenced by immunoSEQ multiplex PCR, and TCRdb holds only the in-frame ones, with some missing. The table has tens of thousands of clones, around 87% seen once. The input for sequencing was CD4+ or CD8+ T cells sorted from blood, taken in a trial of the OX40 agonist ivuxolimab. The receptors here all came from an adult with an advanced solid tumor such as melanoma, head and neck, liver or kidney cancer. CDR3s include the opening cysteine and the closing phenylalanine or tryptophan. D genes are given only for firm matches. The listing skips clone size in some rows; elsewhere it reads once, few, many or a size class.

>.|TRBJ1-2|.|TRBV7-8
TGTGCCAGCAGCTTGGGACACGGCTATGGCTACACCTTC
CASSLGHGYGYTF
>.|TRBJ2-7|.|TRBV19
TGTGCCAGTAGTATAGGACGGGCCTACGAGCAGTACTTC
CASSIGRAYEQYF
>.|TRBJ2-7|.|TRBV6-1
TGTGCCAGCAGTTCGGGACAAGGGGAGCAGTACTTC
CASSSGQGEQYF
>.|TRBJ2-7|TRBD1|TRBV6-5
TGTGCCAGCAGTTCCCTCAGGGGGATAAAGTACTTC
CASSSLRGIKYF
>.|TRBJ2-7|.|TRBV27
TGTGCCAGCAGTTTGGGCTTCGGATACGAGCAGTACTTC
CASSLGFGYEQYF
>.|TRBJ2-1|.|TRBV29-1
TGCAGCGAAAGGCCGCGTGGGGCGAGTAATGAGCAGTTCTTC
CSERPRGASNEQFF
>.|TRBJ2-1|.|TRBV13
TGTGCCAGCAGCTTGCCGCAGGGAACCTACAATGAGCAGTTCTTC
CASSLPQGTYNEQFF
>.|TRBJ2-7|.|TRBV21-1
TGTGCCAGCAGCAACCTCCTGAGGACAGGGGACTACGAGCAGTACTTC
CASSNLLRTGDYEQYF
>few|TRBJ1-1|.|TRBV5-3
TGTGCCAGAAGCTTGGCCCGGGCCCCTTTTACCCTGAACACTGAAGCTTTCTTT
CARSLARAPFTLNTEAFF
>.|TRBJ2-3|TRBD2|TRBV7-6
TGTGCCAGCAGTTTAGGACTAGGCCCTAACACAGATACGCAGTATTTT
CASSLGLGPNTDTQYF
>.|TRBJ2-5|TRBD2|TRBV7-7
TGTGCTAGCAGCTTTACTAGCGGGGTGTGGGAGACCCAGTACTTC
CASSFTSGVWETQYF
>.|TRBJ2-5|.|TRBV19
TGTGCCAGTAGTATAGGGGGGACTTTCGGAGAGACCCAGTACTTC
CASSIGGTFGETQYF
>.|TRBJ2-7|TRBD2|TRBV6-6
TGTGCCAGCACCTCGGGAGGACGGTCCTACGAGCAGTACTTC
CASTSGGRSYEQYF
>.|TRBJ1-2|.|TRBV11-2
TGTGCCAGCAGCCCCACCGACAATAACTATGGCTACACCTTC
CASSPTDNNYGYTF
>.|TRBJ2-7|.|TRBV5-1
TGCGCCAGCAGACCCGGACAAGACGCCTACGAGCAGTACTTC
CASRPGQDAYEQYF
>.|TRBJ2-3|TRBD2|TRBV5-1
TGCGCCAGCAGCCGCGGGGGGGCCGCAGATACGCAGTATTTT
CASSRGGAADTQYF
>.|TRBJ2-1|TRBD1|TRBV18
TGTGCCAGCTCATTGGACAGGTCCCGCAATGAGCAGTTCTTC
CASSLDRSRNEQFF
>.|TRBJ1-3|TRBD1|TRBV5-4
TGTGCCAGCAGCGGGACAGGCGGAAACACCATATATTTT
CASSGTGGNTIYF
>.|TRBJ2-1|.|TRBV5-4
TGTGCCAGCAGCGCGCCTGGGGGTGCTTACAATGAGCAGTTCTTC
CASSAPGGAYNEQFF
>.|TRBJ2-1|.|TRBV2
TGTGCCAGCAGTGGGGCGACTAGGGGCAACAATGAGCAGTTCTTC
CASSGATRGNNEQFF